This passage covers 12 T cell receptor beta chains from one sample sequenced in a study of blood T cell repertoires in COVID-19. Method: immunoSEQ multiplex PCR; TCRdb's copy keeps in-frame clones and lacks some. Of approximately 140,000 clones in the sample, 87% are singletons; the top ten hold roughly 4.5%. The source material was peripheral blood. Receptors originate from a woman in her sixties with active or convalescent COVID-19.

The chain employs TRBV6-2 or TRBV6-3 and TRBJ1-1; the match to TRBD1 covers 7 bases. The J segment lost 0 bases and the V segment lost 6 bases, leaving 4 bases of the junction unmatched. There are 14 residues in the CDR3. CDR1 is MNHEY, CDR2 SVGEGT, per germline. CDR3 in amino acids: CASRYGTVNTEAFF. The CDR3 region has the DNA TGTGCCAGCAGATACGGGACAGTGAACACTGAAGCTTTCTTT.

The chain is built from TRBV6-6 and TRBJ1-6, with D perhaps matching TRBD1 (5 bases). Trimming took off 7 bases at V and 7 bases at J, with 17 bases between the two ends. Germline V CDR1 and CDR2: MNHNY, SVGAGI (reference sequence). The CDR3 length is 15 residues. The CDR3 region is CASIPSGEGNSPLHF. In nucleotides, the CDR3 is TGTGCCAGCATCCCTAGTGGGGAGGGGAATTCACCCCTCCACTTT.

The chain is built from TRBV4-1 and TRBJ2-1, with 10 bases aligning to TRBD1. The CDR3 covers 15 residues. Looked up from germline, CDR1 is MGHRA and CDR2 is YSYEKL. Trimming cost V 7 bases and J 7 bases; bases outside gene matches: 10. DNA of the CDR3: TGCGCCAGCACCCTGGGGGACAGGGGATATAATGAGCAGTTCTTC. It specifies CASTLGDRGYNEQFF.

CDR3 nucleotide sequence: TGCGCCAGCAGCGTAAACCGACAGGTGAACACTGAAGCTTTCTTT. It encodes CASSVNRQVNTEAFF. The V gene is TRBV5-1, the J gene TRBJ1-1; D possibly corresponds to TRBD1 (6 bases). The V gene lost 4 bases and the J gene lost 0 bases, with 13 bases spanning the gap. In germline, CDR1 is SGHRS, CDR2 YFSETQ. The CDR3 runs to 15 residues.

This chain uses TRBV12-3 or TRBV12-4 with TRBJ1-4; D is undetermined. V was cut by 7 bases and J by 3 bases, with 9 bases left in between. There are 13 residues in the CDR3. The CDR3, as DNA: TGTGCCAGCAAGGAGCGAGCTAATGAAAAACTGTTTTTT. Translated: CASKERANEKLFF.

This chain connects TRBV5-1 to TRBJ2-3, with D uncertain. The CDR3 runs 13 residues. Germline lookup yields CDR1 SGHRS and CDR2 YFSETQ. Trimming shortened V by 5 bases and J by 1 base, and 8 bases separated the two germline ends. CDR3 in DNA: TGCGCCAGCAGTCACCAGGGCACAGATACGCAGTATTTT. Protein: CASSHQGTDTQYF.

The rearrangement links TRBV19 to TRBJ1-1; no definite D call. V was pared by 7 bases and J by 7 bases, with 16 bases between. The CDR3 totals 13 residues. The germline V gene encodes CDR1 LNHDA and CDR2 SQIVND (reference sequence). DNA for the CDR3: TGTGCCAGTACCCAGAGAGGGAAGGGTGAAGCTTTCTTT. Translation: CASTQRGKGEAFF.

The chain couples TRBV7-2 to TRBJ2-1; 11 bases are shared with TRBD2. The CDR3 loop spans 16 amino acids. V trimming: 5 bases; J trimming: 8 bases; junction bases outside the gene matches: 11. Germline values: CDR1 SGHTA, CDR2 FQGNSA. This CDR3 is CASSPIAGGPIYEQFF. CDR3 DNA: TGTGCCAGCAGCCCTATAGCGGGGGGGCCTATTTATGAGCAGTTCTTC.

J is TRBJ1-2 and V is TRBV29-1; a weak D match, TRBD1 (6 bases). Per the germline V gene, CDR1 is SQVTM and CDR2 is ANQGSEA. The CDR3 loop spans 14 amino acids. V lost 7 bases and J 1 base, leaving 16 bases between the germline ends. CDR3 in DNA: TGCAGCGCCATCGGACAGACCATTAACTATGGCTACACCTTC. Residues: CSAIGQTINYGYTF.

V and J are TRBV19 and TRBJ1-2; 7 bases match TRBD1. Trimming cost V 3 bases and J 3 bases; bases outside gene matches: 4. The CDR3 covers 14 residues. CDR1 and CDR2 (germline): LNHDA, SQIVND (reference sequence). The chain's CDR3 is CASSMGQFYYGYTF. Here the CDR3 DNA reads TGTGCCAGTAGTATGGGACAGTTCTACTATGGCTACACCTTC.

Here the CDR3 reads CASSRAETQYF. DNA of the CDR3: TGTGCCAGCAGCCGAGCAGAGACCCAGTACTTC. The gene calls are TRBV14 and TRBJ2-5; D gene unclear. Germline V gives CDR1 SGHDN, CDR2 FVKESK. This CDR3 has 11 amino acids. V gave up 4 bases and J gave up 4 bases, with 4 bases separating them.

The chain has TRBV6-5 and TRBJ1-5; 7 nucleotides match TRBD1. The CDR3 spans 14 residues. The germline V gene encodes CDR1 MNHEY and CDR2 SVGAGI. The ends lost 5 bases at V and 5 bases at J; junction bases unmatched: 6. For the CDR3, the DNA is TGTGCCAGCAGTCGGGGCCAGGGGGATCAGCCCCAGCATTTT. This gives the protein CASSRGQGDQPQHF.